Listed below are T cell receptor beta chains from one sample, sequenced in a study of T cell repertoires in cytomegalovirus infection. TCRdb analysed the reads with MiXCR anew, one entry per CDR3 protein. In the table there are approximately 700,000 distinct CDR3 sequences, under 40% of which are singletons. The sample was PBMCs. The receptor source for this set is a human donor in good health (CMV status not recorded). Some clones in this sample may be carry-over from other donors' samples. CDR3s include the opening cysteine and the closing phenylalanine or tryptophan. A D gene is named only where the DNA matches it firmly. Clone size appears in some rows only: once, few, many, or a class for an expanded clone.

abundance: NA
d_gene: TRBD1
j_gene: TRBJ1-3
v_gene: TRBV12-3/TRBV12-4
CDR3nt: TGTGCCGGAACAGGGGGCTCTGGAAACACCATATATTTT
CDR3aa: CAGTGGSGNTIYF

abundance: many
d_gene: NA
j_gene: TRBJ2-2
v_gene: TRBV7-2
CDR3nt: TGTGCCAGCAGCTTGCGCGGGGGCCGGGGGACCGGGGAGCTGTTTTTT
CDR3aa: CASSLRGGRGTGELFF

abundance: many
d_gene: NA
j_gene: TRBJ1-2
v_gene: TRBV7-2
CDR3nt: TGTGCCAGCAGCTTATCCGGAGGGAGCGGCTACACCTTC
CDR3aa: CASSLSGGSGYTF

abundance: NA
d_gene: NA
j_gene: TRBJ1-1
v_gene: TRBV19
CDR3nt: TGTGCCAGTAGCCCCATAACGGGGGGGCGGGCTGGGATGTCCAGCACTGAAGCTTTCTTT
CDR3aa: CASSPITGGRAGMSSTEAFF

abundance: NA
d_gene: NA
j_gene: TRBJ1-2
v_gene: TRBV7-2
CDR3nt: TGTGCCAGCAGCCCTTACGGGACCTATGGCTACACCTTC
CDR3aa: CASSPYGTYGYTF

abundance: NA
d_gene: NA
j_gene: TRBJ1-2
v_gene: TRBV4-1
CDR3nt: TGCGACAGCAGCCGCAGACAAGGAGACTTTTATGGCTACACCTTC
CDR3aa: CDSSRRQGDFYGYTF

abundance: NA
d_gene: NA
j_gene: TRBJ1-1
v_gene: TRBV10-3
CDR3nt: TGTGCCATCAGCCGACAGGCTAACACTGAAGCTTTCTTT
CDR3aa: CAISRQANTEAFF

abundance: few
d_gene: NA
j_gene: TRBJ1-1
v_gene: TRBV6-5
CDR3nt: TGTGCCAGCAGTTACTCGATAACAGGAGTAAAAGAAGCTTTCTTT
CDR3aa: CASSYSITGVKEAFF

abundance: many
d_gene: NA
j_gene: TRBJ2-5
v_gene: TRBV7-2
CDR3nt: TGTGCCAGCAAAGACCCGGCGGGAGAGACCCAGTACTTC
CDR3aa: CASKDPAGETQYF

abundance: NA
d_gene: NA
j_gene: TRBJ1-5
v_gene: TRBV24-1
CDR3nt: TGTGCCACCAGTGATAATGACGGCTTCAATCAGCCCCAGCATTTT
CDR3aa: CATSDNDGFNQPQHF

abundance: few
d_gene: NA
j_gene: TRBJ1-5
v_gene: TRBV12-3/TRBV12-4
CDR3nt: TGTGCCAGCTCTGACGTGGGCAGAAATCAGCCCCAGCATTTT
CDR3aa: CASSDVGRNQPQHF